These 14 T cell receptor beta chains were sequenced from one sample in a study of T cell repertoires in cytomegalovirus infection. Their specific antigens are unknown. One entry per CDR3 protein results from TCRdb running MiXCR on the reads. The sample records tens of thousands of distinct CDR3 sequences, under 25% being singletons. Sequenced sample: PBMCs, sequenced either directly or after in vitro stimulation (not recorded which). The receptors derive from a human donor in good health (CMV status not recorded). Some clones in this sample may be carry-over from other donors' samples.

V usage is TRBV4-1 and J usage is TRBJ2-1; D uncertain. CDR3 length: 16 amino acids. The V gene lost 0 bases and the J gene lost 0 bases, with 9 bases spanning the gap. Germline-derived CDR1 and CDR2 are MGHRA and YSYEKL. CDR3 sequence reads: CASSQDLSRSYNEQFF. The CDR3 nucleotides read TGCGCCAGCAGCCAAGATCTGTCCCGCTCCTACAATGAGCAGTTCTTC.

This clonotype has just a few counts. The chain links TRBV7-3 to TRBJ2-2; TRBD2 aligns across 15 bases. This CDR3 contains 16 residues. Germline CDR1 is SGHTA and CDR2 is FQGTGA. V trimming: 5 bases; J trimming: 4 bases; junction bases outside the gene matches: 2. The CDR3 sequence is CASSTGLAGGTGELFF. The DNA for the CDR3 is TGTGCCAGCAGCACGGGACTAGCGGGAGGCACCGGGGAGCTGTTTTTT.

The rearrangement joins TRBV30 to TRBJ2-1; tentatively, D is TRBD2 (5 bases). Trimming cost V 1 base and J 1 base, with 5 bases left between them. The CDR3 has 13 amino acids. Germline-derived CDR1 and CDR2 are GTSNPN and SVGIG (reference sequence). The chain's CDR3 is CAWSGLSYNEQFF. In nucleotides, the CDR3 is TGTGCCTGGAGTGGACTATCCTACAATGAGCAGTTCTTC.

The CDR3 sequence: CSVETLDRGNYGYTF. CDR3 DNA: TGCAGCGTTGAAACCCTTGACAGGGGGAACTATGGCTACACCTTC. The chain joins TRBV29-1 to TRBJ1-2; 9 bases map to TRBD1. CDR3 length equals 15 residues. V lost 2 bases and J lost 2; bases outside the gene matches: 6. Germline loops: CDR1 SQVTM, CDR2 ANQGSEA.

This clonotype was recorded at least ten times. This chain connects TRBV7-2 to TRBJ2-1; no definite D call. The V end lost 1 base, the J end lost 15 bases, and 10 bases lay between the germline ends. There are 11 residues in the CDR3. The germline V gene has CDR1 SGHTA and CDR2 FQGNSA. The chain's CDR3 is CASSLDLKLFF. In DNA form, the CDR3 reads TGTGCCAGCAGCTTAGACTTGAAGCTGTTCTTC.

This clonotype was recorded a few times. V usage is TRBV7-9 and J usage is TRBJ1-5; D gene ambiguous. Germline V lookup: CDR1 SEHNR, CDR2 FQNEAQ (reference sequence). This CDR3 has 13 residues. Trimming left V 4 bases short and J 4 bases short, with 8 bases between. The CDR3 region is CASSSTSNQPQHF. In DNA form, the CDR3 reads TGTGCCAGCAGCTCGACTTCTAATCAGCCCCAGCATTTT.

CDR3 sequence reads: CASSSPLADTQYF. CDR3 DNA: TGTGCCAGCAGTTCCCCCCTAGCTGATACGCAGTATTTT. The V gene is TRBV12-3 or TRBV12-4, the J gene TRBJ2-3; tentative D call: TRBD2 (5 bases). V lost 4 bases and J lost 6, with 11 bases in between. The CDR3 extends over 13 amino acids.

This clonotype came up many times. This sequence joins TRBV7-2 and TRBJ2-3; tentative D call: TRBD1 (5 bases). The V and J ends lost 3 bases and 3 bases respectively, with 13 bases between them. Germline lookup yields CDR1 SGHTA and CDR2 FQGNSA. The CDR3 is made up of 15 amino acids. Here the CDR3 DNA reads TGTGCCAGCAGCTTGATGCAGGGTGGAACAGATACGCAGTATTTT. Encoded protein: CASSLMQGGTDTQYF.

CDR3 sequence (DNA): TGTGCCAGCAGCTTAGGTAGGGGAGGCAATCAGCCCCAGCATTTT. It codes for CASSLGRGGNQPQHF. The chain is built from TRBV11-2 and TRBJ1-5; D possibly corresponds to TRBD1 (5 bases). CDR1 is SGHAT and CDR2 is FQNNGV in the germline V gene. This CDR3 is 15 amino acids long. V lost 1 base and J 2 bases, leaving 9 bases between the germline ends.

The CDR3 here is CASSSWTGAGETQYF. CDR3 nucleotide sequence: TGTGCCAGCAGTTCGTGGACAGGGGCGGGGGAGACCCAGTACTTC. The rearrangement uses TRBV12-3 or TRBV12-4 and TRBJ2-5, with 9 bases lining up with TRBD1. The CDR3 has 15 residues. J was trimmed by 5 bases and V by 4 bases; bases with no gene match: 8.

This clonotype was counted between two and nine times. This rearrangement joins TRBV19 to TRBJ1-6; 9 nucleotides align to TRBD1. The CDR3 runs to 16 residues. CDR1 is LNHDA, CDR2 SQIVND, per germline (reference sequence). V was clipped by 4 bases and J by 9 bases; unmatched bases: 10. The CDR3 DNA reads as TGTGCCAGTAGTAGTTCAACCCGGGACAGGGCTTCACCCCTCCACTTT. The encoded protein is CASSSSTRDRASPLHF.

This CDR3 is CASSYSNRGLGGYTF. As DNA, the CDR3 is TGTGCCAGCAGTTACTCGAATAGGGGGCTGGGTGGCTACACCTTC. This chain joins TRBV6-5 and TRBJ1-2; 7 nucleotides match TRBD1. The CDR3 is 15 amino acids. V dropped 0 bases and J dropped 7; count of bases not matched to a gene: 8. Germline values: CDR1 MNHEY, CDR2 SVGAGI.

The V gene is TRBV24-1, the J gene TRBJ2-1, with a possible D match to TRBD1 (5 bases). This CDR3 contains 14 residues. CDR1 is KGHDR, CDR2 SFDVKD, per germline. With 4 bases removed from V and 5 bases from J, the gap between germline ends came to 11 bases. In DNA form, the CDR3 reads TGTGCCACCAGTGAGTCAGGGCCGCACAATGAGCAGTTCTTC. It specifies CATSESGPHNEQFF.

This clonotype was seen a handful of times. The V and J genes are TRBV6-1 and TRBJ2-5, with D perhaps TRBD1 (5 bases). V was trimmed by 7 bases and J by 7 bases, leaving 16 bases between them. From germline, CDR1 is MNHNS and CDR2 SASEGT. The CDR3 extends over 13 amino acids. The CDR3 DNA is TGTGCCAGCACCGGACATCCGAGAGGGACCCAGTACTTC. It specifies CASTGHPRGTQYF.